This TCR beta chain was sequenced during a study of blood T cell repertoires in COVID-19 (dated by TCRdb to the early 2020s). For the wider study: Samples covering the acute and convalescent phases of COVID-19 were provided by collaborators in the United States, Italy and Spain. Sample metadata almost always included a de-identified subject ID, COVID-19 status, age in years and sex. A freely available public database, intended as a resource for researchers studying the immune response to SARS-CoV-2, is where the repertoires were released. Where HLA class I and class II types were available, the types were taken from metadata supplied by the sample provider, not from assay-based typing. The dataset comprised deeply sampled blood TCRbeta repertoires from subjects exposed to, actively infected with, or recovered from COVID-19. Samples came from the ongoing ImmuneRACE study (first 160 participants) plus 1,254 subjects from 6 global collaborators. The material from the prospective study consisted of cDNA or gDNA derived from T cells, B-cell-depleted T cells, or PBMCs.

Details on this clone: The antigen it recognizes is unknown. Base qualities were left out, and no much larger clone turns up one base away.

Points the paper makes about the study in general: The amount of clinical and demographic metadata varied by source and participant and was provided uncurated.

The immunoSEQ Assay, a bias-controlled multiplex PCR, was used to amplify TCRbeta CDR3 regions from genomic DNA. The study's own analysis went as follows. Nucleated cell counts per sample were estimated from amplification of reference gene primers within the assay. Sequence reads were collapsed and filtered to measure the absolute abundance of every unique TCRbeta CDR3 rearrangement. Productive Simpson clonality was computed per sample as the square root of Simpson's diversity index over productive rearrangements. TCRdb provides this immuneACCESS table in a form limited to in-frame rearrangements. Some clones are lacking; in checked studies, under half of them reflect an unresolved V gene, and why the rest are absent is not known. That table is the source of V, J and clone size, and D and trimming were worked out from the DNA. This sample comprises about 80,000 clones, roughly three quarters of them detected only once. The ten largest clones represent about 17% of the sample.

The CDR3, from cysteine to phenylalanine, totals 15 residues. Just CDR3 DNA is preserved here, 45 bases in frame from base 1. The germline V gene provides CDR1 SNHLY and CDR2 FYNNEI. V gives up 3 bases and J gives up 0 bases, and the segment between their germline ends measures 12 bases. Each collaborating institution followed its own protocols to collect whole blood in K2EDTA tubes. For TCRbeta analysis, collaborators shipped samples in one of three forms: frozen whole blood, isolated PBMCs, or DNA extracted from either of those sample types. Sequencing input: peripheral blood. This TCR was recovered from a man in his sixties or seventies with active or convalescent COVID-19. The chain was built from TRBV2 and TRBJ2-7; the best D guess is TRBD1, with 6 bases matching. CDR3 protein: CASSDGGQPSYEQYF. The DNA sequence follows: TGTGCCAGCAGTGATGGAGGACAGCCCTCCTACGAGCAGTACTTC.